Each of the 32 T cell receptor beta chains below was sequenced from the same sample in a study of control samples from healthy donors and cancer patients (dated by TCRdb to 2020 to 2021). Library generation was performed with the immunoSEQ multiplex PCR assay. What TCRdb holds here is the immuneACCESS table cut down to in-frame rearrangements. Part of the clones is not present; checked against another copy, under half of the missing clones reflect an unresolved V gene, and the others are unexplained. A total of tens of thousands of clones appear in this sample, just over 90% of them only once. 0.65% to 0.9% of the sample is in the top ten clones. Specimen: PBMCs. The receptor set was obtained from a man aged 25-40 years with colorectal cancer.

The chain uses TRBV29-1 and TRBJ1-1; D remains unclear. V was pared by 6 bases and J by 0 bases, with 11 bases between. Germline CDR1 SQVTM, CDR2 ANQGSEA. This CDR3 is built from 13 residues. The CDR3 sequence: CSVRLNMNTEAFF. CDR3 in DNA: TGCAGCGTCCGACTAAACATGAACACTGAAGCTTTCTTT.

The CDR3 loop is CASSPRTSGGARNTGELFF. The CDR3 DNA is TGTGCCAGCTCACCACGGACTAGCGGGGGGGCCCGCAACACCGGGGAGCTGTTTTTT. The chain is built from TRBV18 and TRBJ2-2; 15 nucleotides match TRBD2. After removal of 1 base from V and 2 bases from J, the junction contained 5 bases not matched to a gene. Per germline, CDR1 KGHSH and CDR2 LQKENI. The CDR3 spans 19 residues. Supplemented by reference TRBV18 and TRBJ2-2, the full variable domain reads NAGVMQNPRHLVRRRGQEARLRCSPMKGHSHVYWYRQLPEEGLKFMVYLQKENIIDESGMPKERFSAEFPKEGPSILRIQQVVRGDSAAYFCASSPRTSGGARNTGELFFGEGSRLTVL.

The V call is TRBV5-1, the J call TRBJ2-5; TRBD1 or TRBD2 may be the D gene (5 bases each). Trimming pared 4 bases from V and 5 bases from J, leaving 21 bases between. There are 16 residues in the CDR3. Germline CDR1 reads SGHRS; CDR2 reads YFSETQ. Here the CDR3 DNA reads TGCGCCAGCAGCCCTAACCCCGGGACCTATATGGAGACCCAGTACTTC. This translates into CASSPNPGTYMETQYF.

The chain is built from TRBV6-6 and TRBJ2-7; tentative D call: TRBD2 (5 bases). CDR1 is MNHNY and CDR2 is SVGAGI in the germline V gene (reference sequence). CDR3 length equals 15 residues. With 2 bases removed from V and 0 bases from J, the gap between germline ends came to 11 bases. The CDR3: CASSYGGSGSYEQYV. The CDR3 DNA follows: TGTGCCAGCAGTTACGGCGGGTCAGGCTCCTACGAGCAGTACGTC.

The V call is TRBV25-1, the J call TRBJ1-2, with D perhaps matching TRBD1 (6 bases). Deletions cut 3 bases from V and 3 bases from J, with 14 bases between. The germline V gene has CDR1 MGHDK and CDR2 SYGVNS. The CDR3 is made up of 15 amino acids. For the CDR3, the DNA is TGTGCCAGCAGTGACCTAGGGGGAAGGGACTATGGCTACACCTTC. Translating it yields CASSDLGGRDYGYTF.

The genes are TRBV5-1 and TRBJ1-1; D not resolved. The CDR3 is 16 amino acids. The V end was cut by 2 bases, the J end by 1 base, with 15 bases between. Germline loops: CDR1 SGHRS, CDR2 YFSETQ. CDR3 loop: CASSFLPTQENTEAFF. In DNA form, the CDR3 reads TGCGCCAGCAGCTTTCTGCCCACCCAGGAGAACACTGAAGCTTTCTTT.

The chain uses TRBV7-2 and TRBJ1-5; 7 nucleotides line up with TRBD1. The junction had 3 bases not matched to a gene; V was cut back by 4 bases and J by 3 bases. The CDR3 runs to 14 residues. CDR1 and CDR2 (germline): SGHTA, FQGNSA. Written as DNA, the CDR3 is TGTGCCAGCAGCTCGACAGGGTACAATCAGCCCCAGCATTTT. This codes for CASSSTGYNQPQHF. Full variable domain (remainder filled in from reference TRBV7-2 and TRBJ1-5): GAGVSQSPSNKVTEKGKDVELRCDPISGHTALYWYRQSLGQGLEFLIYFQGNSAPDKSGLPSDRFSAERTGGSVSTLTIQRTQQEDSAVYLCASSSTGYNQPQHFGDGTRLSIL.

The CDR3 region is CASSKVKQEGTEAFF. CDR3 bases: TGTGCCAGCAGCAAAGTAAAACAGGAAGGCACTGAAGCTTTCTTT. The chain combines TRBV21-1 with TRBJ1-1; the D call in the table, TRBD1, was not verified against the DNA. TRBV21-1 is a recognized pseudogene. The CDR3 length is 15 residues.

The genes are TRBV3-1 (or the pseudogene TRBV3-2) and TRBJ2-3; TRBD2 is a possible D gene (6 bases). Deletions cut 4 bases from V and 7 bases from J, with 18 bases between. The CDR3 covers 15 residues. Germline lookup yields CDR1 LGHDT and CDR2 YNNKEL (reference sequence). This CDR3 is CASSPPPNRGNTQYF. The CDR3 region has the DNA TGTGCCAGCAGCCCCCCGCCCAATCGGGGGAATACGCAGTATTTT.

V and J are TRBV10-2 and TRBJ1-2; D remains ambiguous. Germline loops: CDR1 WSHSY, CDR2 SAAADI. The CDR3 length is 13 residues. The V end was cut by 3 bases, the J end by 3 bases, with 8 bases between. The CDR3 reads CASSDVGYYGYTF. In DNA, the CDR3 is TGCGCCAGCAGTGATGTCGGTTACTATGGCTACACCTTC.

V and J are TRBV28 and TRBJ2-3, with 7 bases aligning to TRBD2. The CDR3 covers 15 residues. Germline trimming cut 7 bases from V and 5 bases from J; bases unmatched to any gene: 12. Germline CDR1 reads MDHEN; CDR2 reads SYDVKM. The DNA of the CDR3 is TGTGCCAGCATCCCGGGGAGGGCCTACGGAGATACGCAGTATTTT. This gives the protein CASIPGRAYGDTQYF.

The genes are TRBV7-2 and TRBJ1-5, with D perhaps TRBD1 (6 bases). Germline V gene lookup returns CDR1 SGHTA and CDR2 FQGNSA. The CDR3 covers 15 residues. V lost 2 bases, J lost 12 bases, and 20 bases lay in between. CDR3 in amino acids: CASSLNARGGGLQHF. The CDR3 nucleotides read TGTGCCAGCAGCTTAAACGCCAGGGGTGGGGGTCTCCAGCATTTT.

This sequence joins TRBV9 and TRBJ1-2; D call uncertain. The CDR3 is made up of 13 amino acids. Germline CDR1 is SGDLS and CDR2 is YYNGEE. The ends were cut back, 0 bases at V and 2 bases at J, with 5 bases in the middle. The CDR3 is CASSVVENYGYTF. CDR3 DNA sequence: TGTGCCAGCAGCGTAGTTGAAAACTATGGCTACACCTTC.

This chain joins TRBV6-1 and TRBJ2-1; no clear D. Germline lookup yields CDR1 MNHNS and CDR2 SASEGT. V gave up 2 bases and J gave up 10 bases, with 12 bases separating them. The CDR3 totals 13 residues. CDR3 coding DNA: TGTGCCAGCAGTGAACCCACCGGGCCGGAGCAGTTCTTC. This translates into CASSEPTGPEQFF.

The CDR3 protein is CASSLGPVIDEQFF. The DNA for the CDR3 is TGTGCCAGCAGCTTGGGCCCTGTAATCGATGAGCAGTTCTTC. This chain links TRBV5-5 with TRBJ2-1; unclear D gene. Germline values: CDR1 SGHKS, CDR2 YYEKEE (reference sequence). This CDR3 region has 14 residues. The V and J ends lost 0 bases and 8 bases respectively, with 12 bases between them.

The genes are TRBV15 and TRBJ2-1; no clear D gene. Germline loops: CDR1 LNHNV, CDR2 YYDKDF (reference sequence). This CDR3 region has 15 residues. Trimming removed 0 bases from V and 10 bases from J, with 16 bases in between. The chain's CDR3 is CATSRDQIPGREQFF. CDR3 nucleotides: TGTGCCACCAGCAGAGACCAGATACCCGGTAGGGAGCAGTTCTTC.

This clone was counted a single time. The chain has TRBV10-1 and TRBJ2-3; TRBD2 matches 7 bases. Germline CDR1 WNHNN, CDR2 SYGVQD (reference sequence). J gave up 6 bases and V 0 bases, and 9 bases lay outside the gene matches. This CDR3 comprises 16 residues. CDR3 region: CASSESSGLGGDTQYF. The CDR3 nucleotides read TGCGCCAGCAGTGAGTCGTCTGGGCTGGGAGGGGATACGCAGTATTTT.

CDR3 residues: CASTPGQGTDTQYF. The CDR3 nucleotides are TGTGCCAGTACCCCCGGGCAGGGGACAGATACGCAGTATTTT. The rearrangement uses TRBV19 and TRBJ2-3; D may be TRBD1 (6 bases). The CDR3 is 14 amino acids. CDR1 is LNHDA, CDR2 SQIVND, per germline (reference sequence). Trimming pared 7 bases from V and 3 bases from J, leaving 14 bases between. Complete variable domain (other parts from reference TRBV19 and TRBJ2-3): DGGITQSPKYLFRKEGQNVTLSCEQNLNHDAMYWYRQDPGQGLRLIYYSQIVNDFQKGDIAEGYSVSREKKESFPLTVTSAQKNPTAFYLCASTPGQGTDTQYFGPGTRLTVL.

There are a few counts of this clone. V and J are TRBV5-6 and TRBJ1-6, with 9 bases identical to TRBD1. V lost 5 bases to trimming and J lost 14 bases; unmatched junction nucleotides: 11. The V gene's germline CDR1 is SGHDT and CDR2 YYEEEE. The CDR3 extends over 14 amino acids. The DNA of the CDR3 is TGTGCCAGCAGTCGGGACAGGGCAAATTGGGCCCTCCACTTT. It translates to CASSRDRANWALHF.

The V gene is TRBV19, the J gene TRBJ1-4, with 8 bases matching TRBD1. Germline-derived CDR1 and CDR2 are LNHDA and SQIVND (reference sequence). CDR3 length: 16 amino acids. V gave up 5 bases and J gave up 2 bases; unmatched junction bases: 7. Here the CDR3 DNA reads TGTGCCAGTAGTTCAGGACAGGGTTGGACTAATGAAAAACTGTTTTTT. As protein: CASSSGQGWTNEKLFF.

This clone came up once. V is TRBV11-2 and J is TRBJ1-6, with TRBD1 as a possible D gene (6 bases). Germline loops: CDR1 SGHAT, CDR2 FQNNGV. With 2 bases removed from V and 10 bases from J, the gap between germline ends came to 12 bases. The CDR3 runs 14 residues. The CDR3 loop is CASSLTGTSSPLHF. The CDR3 DNA reads TGTGCCAGCAGCTTAACAGGGACATCGTCACCCCTCCACTTT.

This clone was observed a handful of times. The rearrangement links TRBV4-1 to TRBJ1-1; perhaps TRBD1 as D (6 bases). Germline CDR1 MGHRA, CDR2 YSYEKL. The length of the CDR3 is 17 residues. Trimming removed 4 bases from V and 5 bases from J, with 23 bases in between. CDR3 nucleotides: TGCGCCAGCAGCCCTACCGTTCTACAGGGAAGGAAAACTGAAGCTTTCTTT. It codes for CASSPTVLQGRKTEAFF.

This rearrangement joins TRBV7-8 to TRBJ2-2; 13 positions agree with TRBD2. This CDR3 spans 18 amino acids. Trimming at V came to 5 bases and at J to 0 bases, leaving 6 bases not matched to a gene. Looked up from germline, CDR1 is SGHVS and CDR2 is FQNEAQ. The CDR3 spells CASSARLAGGANTGELFF. CDR3 DNA: TGTGCCAGCAGCGCCCGACTAGCGGGGGGCGCGAACACCGGGGAGCTGTTTTTT.

This rearrangement joins TRBV9 to TRBJ1-6; D unclear. The germline gives CDR1 SGDLS, CDR2 YYNGEE. V was clipped by 2 bases and J by 10 bases, with 13 bases between them. This CDR3 is 14 amino acids long. CDR3 DNA: TGTGCCAGCAGCGTGGAGGGAGAGGAATCACCCCTCCACTTT. As protein: CASSVEGEESPLHF.

The rearrangement joins TRBV5-5 to TRBJ1-1; 7 bases are shared with TRBD1. The CDR3 has 17 residues. Germline V gives CDR1 SGHKS, CDR2 YYEKEE (reference sequence). V shed 5 bases, J shed 0 bases, and the junction held 13 bases outside the gene matches. The CDR3 DNA reads as TGTGCCAGCAGATCCCGGGACAGCTCCCCCATGAACACTGAAGCTTTCTTT. Translation: CASRSRDSSPMNTEAFF.

The rearrangement uses TRBV15 and TRBJ1-4; D call uncertain. The CDR3 is 12 residues long. V was trimmed by 7 bases and J by 5 bases, leaving 8 bases between them. Germline CDR1 and CDR2: LNHNV and YYDKDF (reference sequence). Written as DNA, the CDR3 is TGTGCCACCAATCGAGGGAATGAAAAACTGTTTTTT. Translating it yields CATNRGNEKLFF.

The rearrangement joins TRBV30 to TRBJ1-1; no definite D call. Germline V gene lookup returns CDR1 GTSNPN and CDR2 SVGIG (reference sequence). With 4 bases removed from V and 1 base from J, the gap between germline ends came to 25 bases. This CDR3 contains 18 residues. CDR3 region: CAWTRGSWHLGGNTEAFF. The CDR3 coding sequence is TGTGCCTGGACGCGTGGGTCTTGGCATCTCGGAGGGAACACTGAAGCTTTCTTT.

The rearrangement uses TRBV5-6 and TRBJ1-4; D remains ambiguous. The CDR3 extends over 16 amino acids. Germline-derived CDR1 and CDR2 are SGHDT and YYEEEE. Trimming cost V 0 bases and J 8 bases, with 17 bases left between them. The CDR3 nucleotides are TGTGCCAGCAGCTTGGGAGCGCACCGGGTTGGGGAAAAACTGTTTTTT. Translating it yields CASSLGAHRVGEKLFF.

The CDR3 DNA reads as TGTGCCAGCTCTAGACTAGCGGGGGGCACCAACAATGAGCAGTTCTTC. Encoded protein: CASSRLAGGTNNEQFF. This rearrangement joins TRBV9 to TRBJ2-1; TRBD2 matches 13 bases. CDR1 is SGDLS, CDR2 YYNGEE, per germline. The CDR3 is made up of 16 amino acids. Unmatched junction bases numbered 9, after V lost 7 bases and J lost 5 bases.

V gene TRBV19 combines with J gene TRBJ2-1, with a weak D call TRBD2 (5 bases). Germline V lookup: CDR1 LNHDA, CDR2 SQIVND (reference sequence). Trimming removed 7 bases at V and 5 bases at J, with 9 bases between. The CDR3 runs to 12 residues. The CDR3 here is CASTDGNNEQFF. The CDR3, as DNA: TGTGCCAGTACGGACGGGAACAATGAGCAGTTCTTC.

The J gene is TRBJ2-1, the V gene TRBV12-3 or TRBV12-4, with D unresolved. This CDR3 has 11 residues. V gave up 2 bases and J gave up 14 bases, with 10 bases separating them. CDR3 sequence: CASSLNGPKFF. As DNA, the CDR3 is TGTGCCAGCAGTTTAAACGGACCGAAGTTCTTC.

The chain has TRBV29-1 and TRBJ1-2; maybe TRBD1 (5 bases). CDR1 is SQVTM and CDR2 is ANQGSEA in the germline V gene. The CDR3 has 14 amino acids. V lost 3 bases and J lost 1, with 12 bases in between. As DNA, the CDR3 is TGCAGCGTTGAGGACATAGATCATAACTATGGCTACACCTTC. It specifies CSVEDIDHNYGYTF.